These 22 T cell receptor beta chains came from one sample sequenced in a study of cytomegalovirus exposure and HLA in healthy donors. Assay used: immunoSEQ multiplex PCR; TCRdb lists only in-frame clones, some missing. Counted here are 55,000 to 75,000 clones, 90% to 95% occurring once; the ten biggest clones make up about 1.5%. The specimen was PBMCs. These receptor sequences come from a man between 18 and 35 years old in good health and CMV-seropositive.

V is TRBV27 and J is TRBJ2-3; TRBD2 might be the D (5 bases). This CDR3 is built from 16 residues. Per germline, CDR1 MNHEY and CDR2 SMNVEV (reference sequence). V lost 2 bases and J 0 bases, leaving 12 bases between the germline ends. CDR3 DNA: TGTGCCAGCAGTTTAACACGGGGAACTAGCACAGATACGCAGTATTTT. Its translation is CASSLTRGTSTDTQYF.

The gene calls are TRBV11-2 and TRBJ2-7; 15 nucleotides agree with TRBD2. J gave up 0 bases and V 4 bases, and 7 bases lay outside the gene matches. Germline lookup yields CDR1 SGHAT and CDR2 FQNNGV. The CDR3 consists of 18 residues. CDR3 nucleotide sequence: TGTGCCAGCAGCTCCCCGGGACTAGCGGGAGGACGCTCCTACGAGCAGTACTTC. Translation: CASSSPGLAGGRSYEQYF. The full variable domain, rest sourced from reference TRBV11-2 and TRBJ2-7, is EAGVAQSPRYKIIEKRQSVAFWCNPISGHATLYWYQQILGQGPKLLIQFQNNGVVDDSQLPKDRFSAERLKGVDSTLKIQPAKLEDSAVYLCASSSPGLAGGRSYEQYFGPGTRLTVT.

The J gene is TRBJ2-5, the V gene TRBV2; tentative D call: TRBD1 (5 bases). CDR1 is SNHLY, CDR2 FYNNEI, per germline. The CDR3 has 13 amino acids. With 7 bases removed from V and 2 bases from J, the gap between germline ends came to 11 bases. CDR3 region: CASNFDRQETQYF. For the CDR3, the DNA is TGTGCCAGCAATTTTGACAGACAAGAGACCCAGTACTTC.

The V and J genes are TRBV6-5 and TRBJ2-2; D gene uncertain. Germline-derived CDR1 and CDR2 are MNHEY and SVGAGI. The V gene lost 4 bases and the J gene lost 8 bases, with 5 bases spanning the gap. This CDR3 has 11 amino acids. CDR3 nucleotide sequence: TGTGCCAGCAGTTCCCTGGGGGAGCTGTTTTTT. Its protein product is CASSSLGELFF.

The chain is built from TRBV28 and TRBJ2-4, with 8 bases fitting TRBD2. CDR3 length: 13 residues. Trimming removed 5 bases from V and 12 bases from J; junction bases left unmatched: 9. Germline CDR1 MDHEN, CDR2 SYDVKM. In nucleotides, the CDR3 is TGTGCCAGCAGTGGTAGCGGGACGTACGGTCAGTACTTC. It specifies CASSGSGTYGQYF.

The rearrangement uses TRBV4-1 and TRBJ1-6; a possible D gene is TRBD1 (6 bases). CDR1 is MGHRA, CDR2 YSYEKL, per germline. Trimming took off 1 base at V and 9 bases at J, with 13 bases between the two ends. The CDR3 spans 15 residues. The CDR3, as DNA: TGCGCCAGCAGCCAAGGGTGGTCAGGGGTTTCACCCCTCCACTTT. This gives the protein CASSQGWSGVSPLHF.

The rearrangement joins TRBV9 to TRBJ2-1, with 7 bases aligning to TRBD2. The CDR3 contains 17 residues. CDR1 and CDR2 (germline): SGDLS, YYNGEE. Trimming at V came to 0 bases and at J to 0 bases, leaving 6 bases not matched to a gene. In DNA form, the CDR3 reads TGTGCCAGCAGCGTAGGGGCTAGCGGAAGCTCCTACAATGAGCAGTTCTTC. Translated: CASSVGASGSSYNEQFF.

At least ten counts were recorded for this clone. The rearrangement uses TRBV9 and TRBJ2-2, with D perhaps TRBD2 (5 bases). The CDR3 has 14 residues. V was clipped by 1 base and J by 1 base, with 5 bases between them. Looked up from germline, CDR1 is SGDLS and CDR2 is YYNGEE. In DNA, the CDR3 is TGTGCCAGCAGCGTAAGCGGGAACACCGGGGAGCTGTTTTTT. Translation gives CASSVSGNTGELFF.

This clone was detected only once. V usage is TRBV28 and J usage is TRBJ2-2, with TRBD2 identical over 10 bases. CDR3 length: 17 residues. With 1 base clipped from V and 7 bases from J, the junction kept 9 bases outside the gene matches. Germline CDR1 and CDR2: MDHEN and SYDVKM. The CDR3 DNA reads TGTGCCAGCAGTTTATCCGCTAGCGGGAGATATATCGGGGAGCTGTTTTTT. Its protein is CASSLSASGRYIGELFF.

The CDR3 region is CASSRQTYEQYF. Here the CDR3 DNA reads TGTGCCAGCAGTCGACAGACCTACGAGCAGTACTTC. The chain links TRBV5-6 to TRBJ2-7, with a tentative D call TRBD1 (5 bases). The germline V gene has CDR1 SGHDT and CDR2 YYEEEE. V was trimmed by 5 bases and J by 2 bases, leaving 8 bases between them. This CDR3 contains 12 residues.

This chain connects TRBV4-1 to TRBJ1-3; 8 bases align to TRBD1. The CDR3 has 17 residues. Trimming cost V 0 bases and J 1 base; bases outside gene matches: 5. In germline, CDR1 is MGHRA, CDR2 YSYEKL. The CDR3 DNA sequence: TGCGCCAGCAGCCAAGAAGACAGGGGTACATCTGGAAACACCATATATTTT. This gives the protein CASSQEDRGTSGNTIYF.

The CDR3 nucleotides are TGTGCCAGCAGGGATTCGGACAGGGCCTACGAGCAGTACTTC. Translated, it gives CASRDSDRAYEQYF. The chain has TRBV6-6 and TRBJ2-7, with TRBD1 matching 8 bases. Trimming cost V 6 bases and J 2 bases; bases outside gene matches: 6. The length of the CDR3 is 14 residues. Germline values: CDR1 MNHNY, CDR2 SVGAGI (reference sequence).

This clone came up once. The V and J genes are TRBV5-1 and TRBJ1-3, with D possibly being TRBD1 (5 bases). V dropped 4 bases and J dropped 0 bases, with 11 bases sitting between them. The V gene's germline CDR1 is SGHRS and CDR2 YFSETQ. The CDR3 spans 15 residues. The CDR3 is CASSQGLNSGNTIYF. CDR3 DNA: TGCGCCAGCAGCCAGGGACTGAACTCTGGAAACACCATATATTTT.

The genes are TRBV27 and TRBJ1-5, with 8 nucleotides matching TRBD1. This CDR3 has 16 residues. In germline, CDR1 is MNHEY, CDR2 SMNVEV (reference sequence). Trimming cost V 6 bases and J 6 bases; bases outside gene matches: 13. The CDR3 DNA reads TGTGCCAGCAGACCGTCGGGACAGGCTAGACCTCAGCCCCAGCATTTT. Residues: CASRPSGQARPQPQHF.

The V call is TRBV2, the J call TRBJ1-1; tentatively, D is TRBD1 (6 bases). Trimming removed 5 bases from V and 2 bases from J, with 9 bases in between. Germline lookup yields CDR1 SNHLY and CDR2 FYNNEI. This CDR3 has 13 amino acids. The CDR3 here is CASSLGQNTEAFF. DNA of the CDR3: TGTGCCAGCAGTCTGGGACAAAACACTGAAGCTTTCTTT. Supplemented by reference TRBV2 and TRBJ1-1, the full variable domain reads EPEVTQTPSHQVTQMGQEVILRCVPISNHLYFYWYRQILGQKVEFLVSFYNNEISEKSEIFDDQFSVERPDGSNFTLKIRSTKLEDSAMYFCASSLGQNTEAFFGQGTRLTVV.

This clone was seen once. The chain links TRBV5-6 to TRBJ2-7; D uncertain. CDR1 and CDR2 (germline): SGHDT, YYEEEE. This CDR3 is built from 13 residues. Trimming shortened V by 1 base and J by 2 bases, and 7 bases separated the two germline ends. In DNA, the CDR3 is TGTGCCAGCAGCTTGAACTACCCCTACGAGCAGTACTTC. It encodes CASSLNYPYEQYF.

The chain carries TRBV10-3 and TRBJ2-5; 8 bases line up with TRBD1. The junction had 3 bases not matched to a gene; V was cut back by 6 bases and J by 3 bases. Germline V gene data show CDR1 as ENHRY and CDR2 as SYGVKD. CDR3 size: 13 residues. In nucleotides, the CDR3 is TGTGCCATCAGACAGACAGGGGAAGAGACCCAGTACTTC. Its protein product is CAIRQTGEETQYF.

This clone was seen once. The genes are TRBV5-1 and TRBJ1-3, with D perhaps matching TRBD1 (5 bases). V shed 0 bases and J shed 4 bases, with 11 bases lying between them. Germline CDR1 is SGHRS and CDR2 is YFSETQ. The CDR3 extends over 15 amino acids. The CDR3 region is CASSLGGGRGNTIYF. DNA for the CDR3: TGCGCCAGCAGCTTGGGCGGGGGAAGAGGAAACACCATATATTTT.

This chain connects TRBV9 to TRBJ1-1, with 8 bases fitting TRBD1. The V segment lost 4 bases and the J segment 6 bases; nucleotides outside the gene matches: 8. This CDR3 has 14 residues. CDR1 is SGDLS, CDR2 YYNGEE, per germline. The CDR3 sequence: CASSHGQGGAEAFF. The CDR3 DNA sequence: TGTGCCAGCAGCCACGGACAGGGTGGAGCTGAAGCTTTCTTT.

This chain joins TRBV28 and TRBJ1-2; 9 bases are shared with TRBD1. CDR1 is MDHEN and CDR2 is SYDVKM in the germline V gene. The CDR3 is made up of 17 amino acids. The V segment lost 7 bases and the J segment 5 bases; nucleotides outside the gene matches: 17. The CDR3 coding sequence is TGTGCCAGCAACATACCCGGGACAGGGTCGGATTTGTATGGCTACACCTTC. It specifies CASNIPGTGSDLYGYTF.

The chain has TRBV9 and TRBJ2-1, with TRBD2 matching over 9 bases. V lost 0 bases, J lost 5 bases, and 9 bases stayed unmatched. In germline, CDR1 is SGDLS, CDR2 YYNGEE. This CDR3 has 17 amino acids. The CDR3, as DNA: TGTGCCAGCAGCGTAGGGGCTAGCGGGGAGGGAGACAATGAGCAGTTCTTC. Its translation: CASSVGASGEGDNEQFF. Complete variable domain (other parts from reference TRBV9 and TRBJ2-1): DSGVTQTPKHLITATGQRVTLRCSPRSGDLSVYWYQQSLDQGLQFLIQYYNGEERAKGNILERFSAQQFPDLHSELNLSSLELGDSALYFCASSVGASGEGDNEQFFGPGTRLTVL.

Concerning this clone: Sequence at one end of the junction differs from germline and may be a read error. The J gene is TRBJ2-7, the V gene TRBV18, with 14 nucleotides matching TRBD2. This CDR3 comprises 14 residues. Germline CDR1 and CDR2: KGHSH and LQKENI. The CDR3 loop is CASSPGTSGRVGNF. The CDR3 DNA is TGTGCCAGCTCCCCTGGGACTAGCGGGAGAGTCGGGAACTTC.